These T cell receptor beta chains were read from a single sample in a study of beta chain features in type 1 diabetes. Only in-frame clones appear in the TCRdb table, and some are missing; sequencing was by immunoSEQ multiplex PCR. Of under 400,000 clones in the sample, less than 20% were seen once. The source material was naive CD4+ T cells from blood. These receptors came from a woman younger than 30 in good health. CDR3s include the opening cysteine and the closing phenylalanine or tryptophan. The order of the fields is clone size, V gene, J gene, D gene, CDR3 protein, CDR3 DNA. The D gene is left open where the match is weak. Not every row has a clone size; where given, it reads once, few, many or a size class.

size: .
V: TRBV7-8
J: TRBJ2-1
D: TRBD2
CDR3: CASSLRLAGGLTSYNEQFF
DNA: TGTGCCAGCAGCTTAAGACTAGCGGGGGGTCTGACGTCCTACAATGAGCAGTTCTTC

size: few
V: TRBV29-1
J: TRBJ1-5
D: .
CDR3: CSVFQPQHF
DNA: TGCAGCGTCTTTCAGCCCCAGCATTTT

size: .
V: TRBV2
J: TRBJ2-5
D: .
CDR3: CATRRQTQYF
DNA: TGTGCTACCCGGAGGCAGACCCAGTACTTC

size: .
V: TRBV7-2
J: TRBJ2-7
D: TRBD2
CDR3: CASSPTLAAYEQYF
DNA: TGTGCCAGCAGCCCTACACTAGCGGCCTACGAGCAGTACTTC

size: few
V: TRBV5-1
J: TRBJ2-3
D: TRBD1
CDR3: CASSYGQGASDTQYF
DNA: TGCGCCAGCAGCTACGGACAGGGGGCATCGGATACGCAGTATTTT

size: .
V: TRBV5-6
J: TRBJ1-5
D: TRBD1
CDR3: CASSLQGGGNQPQHF
DNA: TGTGCCAGCAGCTTGCAAGGGGGCGGCAATCAGCCCCAGCATTTT

size: .
V: TRBV4-1
J: TRBJ1-4
D: .
CDR3: CASSDSDSGDLDEKLFF
DNA: TGCGCCAGCAGCGATTCCGATTCAGGGGATCTGGACGAAAAACTGTTTTTT

size: few
V: TRBV7-9
J: TRBJ2-5
D: TRBD1
CDR3: CASSPTLDRVGETQYF
DNA: TGTGCCAGCAGCCCCACCCTAGACAGGGTGGGAGAGACCCAGTACTTC

size: once
V: TRBV5-1
J: TRBJ2-5
D: TRBD2
CDR3: CASSFTGGKETQYF
DNA: TGCGCCAGCAGCTTTACGGGGGGGAAAGAGACCCAGTACTTC

size: .
V: TRBV30
J: TRBJ2-5
D: TRBD1
CDR3: CAWSKGQGVRETQYF
DNA: TGTGCCTGGAGTAAAGGACAGGGGGTAAGAGAGACCCAGTACTTC

size: .
V: TRBV5-1
J: TRBJ1-6
D: .
CDR3: CASSLANRGYSPLHF
DNA: TGCGCCAGCAGCTTGGCCAATAGGGGATACTCACCCCTCCACTTT

size: .
V: TRBV19
J: TRBJ2-5
D: TRBD1
CDR3: CASGLTGSETQYF
DNA: TGTGCCAGTGGCCTGACAGGGTCGGAGACCCAGTACTTC

size: few
V: TRBV6-1
J: TRBJ2-1
D: .
CDR3: CASDKLYNEQFF
DNA: TGTGCCTCGGACAAGCTATACAATGAGCAGTTCTTC

size: few
V: TRBV19
J: TRBJ1-1
D: TRBD1
CDR3: CASSTGQGSTEAFF
DNA: TGTGCCAGTAGTACAGGACAGGGGTCAACTGAAGCTTTCTTT

size: .
V: TRBV30
J: TRBJ2-5
D: TRBD2
CDR3: CAWSPGLAGVETQYF
DNA: TGTGCCTGGTCCCCGGGACTAGCGGGCGTAGAGACCCAGTACTTC

size: .
V: TRBV19
J: TRBJ2-7
D: .
CDR3: CASSFRLGYEQYF
DNA: TGTGCCAGTAGTTTCCGACTAGGCTACGAGCAGTACTTC

size: few
V: TRBV7-2
J: TRBJ1-3
D: .
CDR3: CASSLSLFSGNTIYF
DNA: TGTGCCAGCAGCTTGTCGTTGTTCTCTGGAAACACCATATATTTT

size: few
V: TRBV11-2
J: TRBJ2-7
D: TRBD1
CDR3: CASSLVYRGRGEQYF
DNA: TGTGCCAGCAGCTTAGTCTATAGGGGGCGCGGTGAGCAGTACTTC

size: .
V: TRBV30
J: TRBJ2-7
D: .
CDR3: CAWSGARLNSYEQYF
DNA: TGTGCCTGGAGTGGGGCAAGGTTAAATTCCTACGAGCAGTACTTC

size: .
V: TRBV9
J: TRBJ1-4
D: .
CDR3: CASSIDLANEKLFF
DNA: TGTGCCAGCAGCATCGATTTAGCAAATGAAAAACTGTTTTTT

size: .
V: TRBV4-1
J: TRBJ1-3
D: .
CDR3: CASSQPRDSGNTIYF
DNA: TGCGCCAGCAGCCAACCGAGGGACTCTGGAAACACCATATATTTT

size: few
V: TRBV7-9
J: TRBJ1-1
D: .
CDR3: CASSLEGKTEAFF
DNA: TGTGCCAGCAGCTTAGAGGGGAAGACTGAAGCTTTCTTT

size: .
V: TRBV20-1
J: TRBJ1-2
D: .
CDR3: CSAPDGGGYTF
DNA: TGCAGTGCCCCGGACGGAGGAGGCTACACCTTC

size: few
V: TRBV5-6
J: TRBJ2-3
D: .
CDR3: CASSPTASFTDTQYF
DNA: TGTGCCAGCAGTCCGACAGCGAGTTTTACAGATACGCAGTATTTT

size: .
V: TRBV4-3
J: TRBJ2-6
D: .
CDR3: CASSQEFSGANVLTF
DNA: TGCGCCAGCAGCCAAGAATTCTCCGGGGCCAACGTCCTGACTTTC

size: .
V: TRBV9
J: TRBJ1-6
D: .
CDR3: CASSSDPEGSPLHF
DNA: TGTGCCAGCAGCTCGGACCCGGAGGGCTCACCCCTCCACTTT

size: few
V: TRBV4-3
J: TRBJ1-5
D: .
CDR3: CASSQERNQPQHF
DNA: TGCGCCAGCAGCCAAGAGAGGAATCAGCCCCAGCATTTT

size: .
V: TRBV4-1
J: TRBJ1-1
D: .
CDR3: CASSQVTGSGTEAFF
DNA: TGCGCCAGCAGCCAAGTGACAGGATCAGGCACTGAAGCTTTCTTT

size: few
V: TRBV20-1
J: TRBJ2-5
D: .
CDR3: CSAISQETQYF
DNA: TGCAGTGCTATTAGCCAAGAGACCCAGTACTTC

size: .
V: TRBV7-2
J: TRBJ2-4
D: .
CDR3: CASSLAQTENIQYF
DNA: TGTGCCAGCAGCTTAGCCCAGACTGAAAACATTCAGTACTTC

size: .
V: TRBV30
J: TRBJ2-1
D: .
CDR3: CAWSGGGGGIDEQFF
DNA: TGTGCCTGGAGTGGAGGTGGCGGGGGCATCGATGAGCAGTTCTTC

size: few
V: TRBV4-1
J: TRBJ2-3
D: TRBD1
CDR3: CASSPGQGARTDTQYF
DNA: TGCGCCAGCAGCCCGGGACAGGGGGCGCGCACAGATACGCAGTATTTT

size: few
V: TRBV30
J: TRBJ2-1
D: TRBD2
CDR3: CAWSTGTSSYNEQFF
DNA: TGTGCCTGGAGTACCGGGACTAGCAGTTACAATGAGCAGTTCTTC

size: .
V: TRBV30
J: TRBJ1-2
D: .
CDR3: CAWSRGSGDYGYTF
DNA: TGTGCCTGGAGTAGAGGGTCGGGGGACTATGGCTACACCTTC

size: few
V: TRBV6-1
J: TRBJ2-2
D: .
CDR3: CASSEEGPNTGELFF
DNA: TGTGCCAGCAGTGAAGAGGGGCCGAACACCGGGGAGCTGTTTTTT

size: few
V: TRBV2
J: TRBJ2-5
D: .
CDR3: CASSEGGWSPQYF
DNA: TGTGCCAGCAGTGAAGGCGGGTGGTCCCCCCAGTACTTC

size: .
V: TRBV6-5
J: TRBJ2-7
D: TRBD2
CDR3: CASSYAGGQGEQYF
DNA: TGTGCCAGCAGTTACGCGGGAGGGCAGGGGGAGCAGTACTTC

size: .
V: TRBV5-1
J: TRBJ2-7
D: TRBD2
CDR3: CASRPLADYEQYF
DNA: TGCGCCAGCAGACCGCTAGCGGACTACGAGCAGTACTTC

size: few
V: TRBV9
J: TRBJ2-1
D: TRBD1
CDR3: CASSVAGQGLYNEQFF
DNA: TGTGCCAGCAGCGTAGCGGGACAGGGATTGTACAATGAGCAGTTCTTC

size: .
V: TRBV5-1
J: TRBJ2-2
D: TRBD2
CDR3: CASSLRAGGDTGELFF
DNA: TGCGCCAGCAGCCTCAGAGCGGGAGGAGACACCGGGGAGCTGTTTTTT

size: .
V: TRBV5-4
J: TRBJ2-2
D: TRBD1
CDR3: CASSRGQGASGELFF
DNA: TGTGCCAGCAGCCGGGGACAGGGGGCGTCCGGGGAGCTGTTTTTT

size: few
V: TRBV12-5
J: TRBJ1-2
D: .
CDR3: CASGLGLAVGYTF
DNA: TGTGCTAGTGGTTTGGGCCTTGCAGTGGGCTACACCTTC

size: .
V: TRBV7-2
J: TRBJ2-5
D: .
CDR3: CASSLERGQETQYF
DNA: TGTGCCAGCAGCTTGGAAAGGGGGCAAGAGACCCAGTACTTC

size: few
V: TRBV4-1
J: TRBJ2-7
D: TRBD2
CDR3: CASSQLSGSSYEQYF
DNA: TGCGCCAGCAGCCAACTTAGCGGGTCTTCCTACGAGCAGTACTTC

size: .
V: TRBV11-1
J: TRBJ1-1
D: .
CDR3: CASSARHLTEAFF
DNA: TGTGCCAGCAGCGCACGACACCTCACTGAAGCTTTCTTT

size: few
V: TRBV28
J: TRBJ1-1
D: .
CDR3: CASTPRGVQAFF
DNA: TGTGCCAGCACCCCACGGGGAGTTCAAGCTTTCTTT

size: .
V: TRBV7-7
J: TRBJ2-5
D: TRBD2
CDR3: CASSWSGGEGETQYF
DNA: TGTGCTAGCAGCTGGAGCGGGGGGGAAGGAGAGACCCAGTACTTC

size: few
V: TRBV5-1
J: TRBJ2-2
D: TRBD1
CDR3: CASSSGTGATGELFF
DNA: TGCGCCAGCAGTTCCGGGACAGGGGCAACCGGGGAGCTGTTTTTT

size: .
V: TRBV5-6
J: TRBJ2-2
D: TRBD1
CDR3: CASSLYADRGITGELFF
DNA: TGTGCCAGCAGCTTGTACGCGGACAGGGGGATAACCGGGGAGCTGTTTTTT

size: few
V: TRBV30
J: TRBJ2-3
D: TRBD2
CDR3: CAWSDPVASGFTDTQYF
DNA: TGTGCCTGGAGTGACCCCGTCGCTAGCGGGTTCACAGATACGCAGTATTTT

size: .
V: TRBV19
J: TRBJ2-1
D: TRBD2
CDR3: CASSILGGRGEQFF
DNA: TGTGCCAGTAGTATCCTTGGCGGGAGGGGTGAGCAGTTCTTC

size: .
V: TRBV7-9
J: TRBJ2-7
D: .
CDR3: CASSPDNLGQYF
DNA: TGTGCCAGCAGCCCGGACAACCTCGGGCAGTACTTC

size: few
V: TRBV5-1
J: TRBJ2-2
D: TRBD2
CDR3: CASSFTGGPVGELFF
DNA: TGCGCCAGCAGCTTTACGGGGGGGCCAGTCGGGGAGCTGTTTTTT